Below are 11 T cell receptor beta chains sequenced from a single sample in a study of blood T cell repertoires in COVID-19. Method: immunoSEQ multiplex PCR; TCRdb's copy keeps in-frame clones and lacks some. The sample carries roughly 250,000 clones, approximately 79% recorded once. What was sequenced was peripheral blood. These receptors were collected from an elderly woman with active or convalescent COVID-19.

The chain uses TRBV30 and TRBJ2-3; 11 nucleotides match TRBD2. Unmatched junction bases numbered 7, after V lost 5 bases and J lost 0 bases. Germline assignment: CDR1 GTSNPN and CDR2 SVGIG (reference sequence). The CDR3 runs to 16 residues. This CDR3 is CAWAKGLAASTDTQYF. In nucleotides, the CDR3 is TGTGCCTGGGCCAAGGGACTAGCGGCTAGCACAGATACGCAGTATTTT. Using reference TRBV30 and TRBJ2-3 for the parts outside the CDR3, the full variable domain is SQTIHQWPATLVQPVGSPLSLECTVEGTSNPNLYWYRQAAGRGLQLLFYSVGIGQISSEVPQNLSASRPQDRQFILSSKKLLLSDSGFYLCAWAKGLAASTDTQYFGPGTRLTVL.

Notes on this clone: Additional DNA sequences in this sample encode the identical CDR3. The chain links TRBV5-6 to TRBJ2-2; D call uncertain. This CDR3 region has 13 residues. CDR1 and CDR2 (germline): SGHDT, YYEEEE. V gave up 0 bases and J gave up 7 bases, with 7 bases separating them. The CDR3: CASSLGSGGELFF. In nucleotides, the CDR3 is TGTGCCAGCAGCTTGGGGTCCGGCGGGGAGCTGTTTTTT.

The V and J genes are TRBV11-2 and TRBJ2-3; D unclear. Germline loops: CDR1 SGHAT, CDR2 FQNNGV. V lost 2 bases and J lost 0, with 15 bases in between. The CDR3 runs 17 residues. Here the CDR3 reads CASSLYSPTLSTDTQYF. As DNA, the CDR3 is TGTGCCAGCAGCTTATATTCCCCGACATTAAGCACAGATACGCAGTATTTT.

V gene TRBV9 combines with J gene TRBJ2-5; a possible D gene is TRBD2 (5 bases). V was trimmed by 3 bases and J by 4 bases, leaving 16 bases between them. The CDR3 sequence is 15 residues long. The germline gives CDR1 SGDLS, CDR2 YYNGEE. CDR3 DNA sequence: TGTGCCAGCAGCGCTTCGGGGTATTTGGGAGAGACCCAGTACTTC. Amino acids: CASSASGYLGETQYF.

This chain joins TRBV3-1 (or the pseudogene TRBV3-2) and TRBJ2-2; 9 bases are a match to TRBD1. In germline, CDR1 is LGHDT, CDR2 YNNKEL (reference sequence). Unmatched junction bases numbered 1, after V lost 1 base and J lost 4 bases. The CDR3 is made up of 15 amino acids. CDR3 residues: CASSQGTGATGELFF. The CDR3 DNA sequence: TGTGCCAGCAGCCAAGGGACAGGGGCCACCGGGGAGCTGTTTTTT.

This clone was counted a single time. The chain links TRBV28 to TRBJ2-1; 8 nucleotides match TRBD2. This CDR3 region has 15 residues. Germline CDR1 MDHEN, CDR2 SYDVKM. V was clipped by 4 bases and J by 9 bases; unmatched bases: 11. The chain's CDR3 is CASSSPGGAGVEQFF. In nucleotides, the CDR3 is TGTGCCAGCAGTTCCCCCGGGGGAGCGGGAGTTGAGCAGTTCTTC.

This clone was seen a single time. V gene TRBV7-9 combines with J gene TRBJ1-5; D gene unclear. The CDR3 sequence is 11 residues long. Germline-derived CDR1 and CDR2 are SEHNR and FQNEAQ (reference sequence). The V end lost 2 bases, the J end lost 7 bases, and 3 bases lay between the germline ends. The CDR3 nucleotides read TGTGCCAGCAGCTTACTCCAGCCCCAGCATTTT. It translates to CASSLLQPQHF.

The rearrangement links TRBV5-1 to TRBJ2-5, with a weak D call TRBD2 (5 bases). The CDR3 is 17 amino acids. Germline V lookup: CDR1 SGHRS, CDR2 YFSETQ. Trimming shortened V by 0 bases and J by 4 bases, and 19 bases separated the two germline ends. The CDR3: CASSLGSVVGAVETQYF. In nucleotides, the CDR3 is TGCGCCAGCAGCTTGGGATCAGTCGTGGGAGCGGTAGAGACCCAGTACTTC.

The chain carries TRBV3-1 (or the pseudogene TRBV3-2) and TRBJ2-3; 11 bases align to TRBD2. This CDR3 has 16 residues. In germline, CDR1 is LGHDT, CDR2 YNNKEL (reference sequence). The V segment lost 1 base and the J segment 1 base; nucleotides outside the gene matches: 1. Here the CDR3 DNA reads TGTGCCAGCAGCCAAGCGGGACTAGCGGGCACAGATACGCAGTATTTT. Its translation: CASSQAGLAGTDTQYF.

V usage is TRBV30 and J usage is TRBJ1-5, with TRBD1 matching 12 bases. After removal of 2 bases from V and 6 bases from J, the junction contained 8 bases not matched to a gene. The CDR3 is 16 residues long. Germline-derived CDR1 and CDR2 are GTSNPN and SVGIG (reference sequence). The CDR3: CAWSNKGQGASQPQHF. CDR3 sequence (DNA): TGTGCCTGGAGTAATAAGGGACAGGGGGCGAGTCAGCCCCAGCATTTT.

This clone has a single count. This sequence joins TRBV10-2 and TRBJ2-1; tentative D call: TRBD1 (5 bases). Trimming stripped 6 bases from V and 0 bases from J, with 6 bases between. This CDR3 region has 13 residues. The germline V gene has CDR1 WSHSY and CDR2 SAAADI. The chain's CDR3 is CASRQDSYNEQFF. The CDR3 coding sequence is TGCGCCAGCAGACAGGACTCCTACAATGAGCAGTTCTTC.